These 14 T cell receptor beta chains were sequenced from one sample in a study of blood T cells in healthy people across ages. Sample-barcoded 5' priming and a J-beta primer mix drove a second PCR of about 6 to 12 cycles. TCRdb independently ran MiXCR on the 5' RACE reads; one entry per CDR3 protein. The table includes about 900,000 distinct CDR3 sequences, around 49% detected once. Source material: blood. These receptors all come from a man aged 25 to 40 in good health.

The rearrangement uses TRBV20-1 and TRBJ2-4, with D possibly TRBD1 on 5 matching bases. The last part of the DNA fits TRBJ2-7 better; the J call may be wrong. CDR1 DFQATT and CDR2 SNEGSKA come from the germline V gene (reference sequence). This CDR3 spans 14 amino acids. The CDR3 reads CSARVAGSTYEQYF. CDR3 sequence (DNA): TGCAGTGCTAGGGTGGCAGGGTCGACCTACGAGCAGTACTTC.

There are a few counts of this clonotype. The chain carries TRBV5-1 and TRBJ2-5; the match to TRBD2 covers 11 bases. The J call may be faulty, since TRBJ2-7 better matches the DNA end. The germline V gene encodes CDR1 SGHRS and CDR2 YFSETQ. The CDR3 runs to 18 residues. The CDR3 here is CASSLQRLAGGRNYEQYF. CDR3 coding DNA: TGCGCCAGCAGCCTTCAGAGGCTAGCGGGGGGACGAAACTACGAGCAGTACTTC.

The chain has TRBV28 and TRBJ1-2; D is ambiguous. The CDR3 length is 12 residues. The germline V and J ends were trimmed by 5 bases and 4 bases, with 8 bases remaining between them. The germline gives CDR1 MDHEN, CDR2 SYDVKM. CDR3 amino acids: CASSGASYGYTF. CDR3 DNA sequence: TGTGCCAGCAGTGGCGCGAGCTATGGCTACACCTTC.

This clonotype was counted only a few times. CDR3 sequence (DNA): TGTGCCAGCAGCCCCCCGGGGGCTGGAGATACGCAGTATTTT. Translated: CASSPPGAGDTQYF. The chain joins TRBV7-2 to TRBJ2-3; D is tentatively TRBD1 or TRBD2 (6 bases each). Germline CDR1 reads SGHTA; CDR2 reads FQGNSA. This CDR3 has 14 residues. V lost 5 bases and J 5 bases, leaving 14 bases between the germline ends.

This clonotype was picked up a small number of times. The chain links TRBV29-1 to TRBJ1-2; tentatively, D is TRBD1 (6 bases). V lost 3 bases to trimming and J lost 6 bases, with 11 bases between them. The CDR3 is made up of 12 amino acids. Germline V lookup: CDR1 SQVTM, CDR2 ANQGSEA. CDR3 residues: CSVEVGAHGYTF. The DNA for the CDR3 is TGCAGCGTTGAGGTGGGGGCACATGGCTACACCTTC.

The rearrangement joins TRBV11-3 to TRBJ1-2; 8 bases match TRBD1. V lost 0 bases and J lost 7; bases outside the gene matches: 4. CDR3 length equals 14 residues. Germline V gene data show CDR1 as SGHNT and CDR2 as YENEEA. The DNA of the CDR3 is TGTGCCAGCAGCTTAGATCCCCAGGGGGCTGGCTACACCTTC. Translating it yields CASSLDPQGAGYTF.

V gene TRBV4-3 combines with J gene TRBJ2-4, with D uncertain. Trimming cost V 7 bases and J 6 bases, with 7 bases left between them. The CDR3 extends over 11 amino acids. Germline V lookup: CDR1 LGHNA, CDR2 YSLEER. CDR3 protein: CASIRLNIQYF. CDR3 bases: TGCGCCAGCATCCGATTAAACATTCAGTACTTC.

Turning to this clonotype: At one of its ends the junction is not consistent with the germline gene, which may arise from a read error. J is TRBJ1-6 and V is TRBV12-3 or TRBV12-4, with TRBD1 identical over 7 bases. CDR3 length: 15 amino acids. The CDR3 is CASSRQGQGDSPPHF. Here the CDR3 DNA reads TGTGCCAGCAGTCGCCAGGGGCAGGGGGACTCACCCCCCCACTTT.

This clonotype occurred many times. It may be a read error: a sequence one base away is much more abundant. V is TRBV27 and J is TRBJ2-7, with 7 bases that match TRBD2. Germline V gene lookup returns CDR1 MNHEY and CDR2 SMNVEV (reference sequence). Losses at the gene ends were 5 bases for V and 5 bases for J; bases not matched to a gene: 9. The CDR3 consists of 14 residues. CDR3 DNA sequence: TGTGCCAGCAGTGTAACCAGCGGGGTGGACGAGCAGTACTTC. As protein: CASSVTSGVDEQYF.

This clonotype was observed a few times. The chain employs TRBV12-3 or TRBV12-4 and TRBJ1-5; no definite D call. With 1 base removed from V and 7 bases from J, the gap between germline ends came to 5 bases. CDR3 size: 12 residues. In DNA form, the CDR3 reads TGTGCCAGCAGTTTAGTAATCCAGCCCCAGCATTTT. This encodes CASSLVIQPQHF.

The V call is TRBV6-5, the J call TRBJ2-6, with 7 positions matching TRBD1. The CDR3 has 19 residues. The trim removed 4 bases at V and 0 bases at J, leaving 12 bases unmatched. Germline V gene data show CDR1 as MNHEY and CDR2 as SVGAGI. The CDR3 DNA sequence: TGTGCCAGCAGTTTAGACACAGGGGCCCTTGGCTCTGGGGCCAACGTCCTGACTTTC. It codes for CASSLDTGALGSGANVLTF.

This clonotype was picked up a small number of times. V gene TRBV6-4 combines with J gene TRBJ2-3, with unresolved D. V was pared by 3 bases and J by 3 bases, with 7 bases between. Germline V gene sequence: CDR1 MRHNA, CDR2 SNTAGT. The CDR3 contains 13 residues. The CDR3 sequence: CASSEGTTDTQYF. CDR3 nucleotides: TGTGCCAGCAGTGAGGGTACAACAGATACGCAGTATTTT.

The chain couples TRBV7-9 to TRBJ2-5; D not resolved. Germline V lookup: CDR1 SEHNR, CDR2 FQNEAQ (reference sequence). CDR3 size: 13 residues. The V end was cut by 3 bases, the J end by 2 bases, with 7 bases between. The CDR3 is CASSFEPQETQYF. In DNA, the CDR3 is TGTGCCAGCAGCTTTGAGCCACAAGAGACCCAGTACTTC. Full variable domain (remainder filled in from reference TRBV7-9 and TRBJ2-5): DTGVSQNPRHKITKRGQNVTFRCDPISEHNRLYWYRQTLGQGPEFLTYFQNEAQLEKSRLLSDRFSAERPKGSFSTLEIQRTEQGDSAMYLCASSFEPQETQYFGPGTRLLVL.

The chain combines TRBV24-1 with TRBJ2-3; D not certain. The CDR3 loop spans 16 amino acids. Looked up from germline, CDR1 is KGHDR and CDR2 is SFDVKD. Trimming cost V 3 bases and J 0 bases, with 12 bases left between them. CDR3 region: CATSDALVGSTDTQYF. As DNA, the CDR3 is TGTGCCACCAGTGATGCCCTCGTGGGAAGCACAGATACGCAGTATTTT.